These 25 T cell receptor beta chains were sequenced from one sample in a study of cytomegalovirus exposure and HLA in healthy donors. The PCR used 60 Vbeta and 13 Jbeta primers. Measured with immunoSEQ multiplex PCR; TCRdb has only the in-frame clones, and not every one. The table includes approximately 100,000 clones, around three quarters detected once. Sequenced input: PBMCs. These receptors all come from a woman aged 45-65 years in good health and CMV-seropositive.

This clone was detected only a few times. This chain joins TRBV10-3 and TRBJ2-3; tentatively, D is TRBD2 (5 bases). CDR1 and CDR2 (germline): ENHRY, SYGVKD. The V end lost 4 bases, the J end lost 10 bases, and 12 bases lay between the germline ends. The CDR3 has 12 residues. CDR3 nucleotides: TGTGCCATCAGTGGAGGGATTGGTGCGCAGTATTTT. It specifies CAISGGIGAQYF.

The V call is TRBV7-6, the J call TRBJ2-1; 11 bases map to TRBD2. Unmatched junction bases numbered 17, after V lost 4 bases and J lost 0 bases. Germline assignment: CDR1 SGHVS and CDR2 FNYEAQ. The CDR3 covers 21 residues. CDR3 sequence: CASSYPAEASGGSSSYNEQFF. The CDR3 coding sequence is TGTGCCAGCAGCTACCCCGCCGAGGCTAGCGGGGGGTCAAGCTCCTACAATGAGCAGTTCTTC.

This clone was detected only a few times. The rearrangement joins TRBV7-8 to TRBJ2-3; 10 nucleotides agree with TRBD2. Germline-derived CDR1 and CDR2 are SGHVS and FQNEAQ. V was clipped by 5 bases and J by 5 bases; unmatched bases: 10. This CDR3 spans 16 amino acids. CDR3 residues: CASSIRTSGSRDTQYF. Written as DNA, the CDR3 is TGTGCCAGCAGCATACGGACTAGCGGTTCCAGAGATACGCAGTATTTT. Drawing the rest from reference TRBV7-8 and TRBJ2-3, the complete variable domain is GAGVSQSPRYKVAKRGQDVALRCDPISGHVSLFWYQQALGQGPEFLTYFQNEAQLDKSGLPSDRFFAERPEGSVSTLKIQRTQQEDSAVYLCASSIRTSGSRDTQYFGPGTRLTVL.

The chain links TRBV4-3 to TRBJ1-3; D is unresolved. Germline CDR1 is LGHNA and CDR2 is YSLEER. V was shortened by 0 bases and J by 0 bases, with 3 bases between the two germline ends. The CDR3 contains 14 residues. In DNA form, the CDR3 reads TGCGCCAGCAGCCAAGATAACTCTGGAAACACCATATATTTT. This encodes CASSQDNSGNTIYF.

V and J are TRBV14 and TRBJ1-1; the D is unclear. V lost 2 bases, J lost 2 bases, and 6 bases lay in between. This CDR3 spans 13 amino acids. Germline V CDR1 and CDR2: SGHDN, FVKESK. CDR3 sequence (DNA): TGTGCCAGCAGCCAACAGGTTAACACTGAAGCTTTCTTT. It translates to CASSQQVNTEAFF.

The chain has TRBV2 and TRBJ2-4, with D perhaps matching TRBD2 (5 bases). The CDR3 contains 19 residues. CDR1 and CDR2 from the germline V gene are SNHLY and FYNNEI. The germline V and J ends were trimmed by 0 bases and 1 base, with 19 bases remaining between them. In DNA form, the CDR3 reads TGTGCCAGCAGTGAAGCGCTTCCGGTTGACTATTCGGCCAAAAACATTCAGTACTTC. Translating it yields CASSEALPVDYSAKNIQYF.

The chain uses TRBV5-1 and TRBJ2-3; D might be TRBD1 (6 bases). Per germline, CDR1 SGHRS and CDR2 YFSETQ. The CDR3 covers 14 residues. The V end lost 4 bases, the J end lost 1 base, and 10 bases lay between the germline ends. In DNA, the CDR3 is TGCGCCAGCAGCCAGGGGCTCGGCACAGATACGCAGTATTTT. It yields the protein CASSQGLGTDTQYF.

The J gene is TRBJ1-1, the V gene TRBV30, with D unresolved. The CDR3 is 12 residues long. CDR1 and CDR2 (germline): GTSNPN, SVGIG (reference sequence). The V end lost 2 bases, the J end lost 3 bases, and 7 bases lay between the germline ends. As DNA, the CDR3 is TGTGCCTGGAGTAAGAGGGACACTGAAGCTTTCTTT. Translated, it gives CAWSKRDTEAFF. The entire variable domain, with the rest obtained from reference TRBV30 and TRBJ1-1, is as follows: SQTIHQWPATLVQPVGSPLSLECTVEGTSNPNLYWYRQAAGRGLQLLFYSVGIGQISSEVPQNLSASRPQDRQFILSSKKLLLSDSGFYLCAWSKRDTEAFFGQGTRLTVV.

The chain links TRBV10-3 to TRBJ2-5; D remains unclear. Germline lookup yields CDR1 ENHRY and CDR2 SYGVKD. The CDR3 is 14 residues long. Trimming left V 3 bases short and J 2 bases short, with 10 bases between. The CDR3 region is CAISETAKQETQYF. The CDR3 DNA sequence: TGTGCCATCAGTGAAACAGCAAAACAAGAGACCCAGTACTTC.

The chain is built from TRBV9 and TRBJ2-3; 9 positions match TRBD1. CDR1 SGDLS and CDR2 YYNGEE come from the germline V gene. The CDR3 has 16 residues. After removal of 4 bases from V and 3 bases from J, the junction contained 9 bases not matched to a gene. Here the CDR3 DNA reads TGTGCCAGCAGCCCTCGCACAGGGGGCGGGACAGATACGCAGTATTTT. Encoded protein: CASSPRTGGGTDTQYF.

The chain couples TRBV5-1 to TRBJ2-5, with 8 bases aligning to TRBD2. There are 13 residues in the CDR3. Germline V gene lookup returns CDR1 SGHRS and CDR2 YFSETQ. V lost 5 bases, J lost 2 bases, and 2 bases stayed unmatched. The chain's CDR3 is CASRGGGQETQYF. In DNA, the CDR3 is TGCGCCAGCAGAGGCGGGGGGCAAGAGACCCAGTACTTC.

V and J are TRBV5-6 and TRBJ1-2; D unclear. Trimming cost V 6 bases and J 8 bases, with 20 bases left between them. CDR3 length: 14 amino acids. The germline CDR1 and CDR2 sequences are SGHDT and YYEEEE. The CDR3 coding sequence is TGTGCCAGCATCCTTAATCCAACCCAGAGGGGCTACACCTTC. Its protein product is CASILNPTQRGYTF.

This chain connects TRBV2 to TRBJ1-5; D is uncertain. The germline V gene has CDR1 SNHLY and CDR2 FYNNEI. Between the trimmed V and J ends, which lost 4 bases and 7 bases, there was a span of 8 bases. This CDR3 is built from 12 residues. CDR3 sequence: CASSASLQPQHF. CDR3 nucleotides: TGTGCCAGCAGTGCGTCCCTCCAGCCCCAGCATTTT.

V gene TRBV6-5 combines with J gene TRBJ2-7; 9 nucleotides align to TRBD2. The CDR3 runs 15 residues. Unmatched junction bases numbered 10, after V lost 7 bases and J lost 3 bases. Germline loops: CDR1 MNHEY, CDR2 SVGAGI. This chain's CDR3 is CASTRGAGGHYEQYF. The CDR3 DNA reads as TGTGCCAGCACTCGGGGGGCGGGGGGGCACTACGAGCAGTACTTC.

This clone has only a few counts. The rearrangement joins TRBV5-1 to TRBJ1-2; a weak D match, TRBD1 (6 bases). The CDR3 consists of 17 residues. Trimming pared 2 bases from V and 7 bases from J, leaving 24 bases between. Germline-derived CDR1 and CDR2 are SGHRS and YFSETQ. CDR3 coding DNA: TGCGCCAGCAGCTTCCGACCTGGACAGAACGATGGGGTTGGCTACACCTTC. This encodes CASSFRPGQNDGVGYTF.

The V gene is TRBV7-2, the J gene TRBJ1-2, with D tentatively TRBD1 (6 bases). The CDR3 contains 15 residues. Germline CDR1 reads SGHTA; CDR2 reads FQGNSA. Trimming took off 0 bases at V and 5 bases at J, with 13 bases between the two ends. The CDR3 loop is CASSLAQGGGYGYTF. CDR3 DNA sequence: TGTGCCAGCAGCTTAGCGCAAGGGGGAGGGTATGGCTACACCTTC.

The V call is TRBV5-1, the J call TRBJ2-1; 8 positions agree with TRBD1. The CDR3 contains 16 residues. The V gene end was trimmed by 2 bases and the J gene end by 0 bases; junction bases not matched to a gene: 4. The germline gives CDR1 SGHRS, CDR2 YFSETQ. The CDR3 nucleotides are TGCGCCAGCAGCTTCAGACAGGGGAGCTCCTACAATGAGCAGTTCTTC. Protein sequence: CASSFRQGSSYNEQFF.

The chain links TRBV5-5 to TRBJ2-7; possibly TRBD1 for D (7 bases). Germline V gene sequence: CDR1 SGHKS, CDR2 YYEKEE (reference sequence). The V gene lost 7 bases and the J gene lost 0 bases, with 11 bases spanning the gap. This CDR3 is built from 13 residues. DNA of the CDR3: TGTGCCAGCGGCCAGGGGGGCTCCTACGAGCAGTACTTC. Translating gives CASGQGGSYEQYF.

The rearrangement joins TRBV25-1 to TRBJ1-1; 7 nucleotides line up with TRBD1. CDR1 and CDR2 (germline): MGHDK, SYGVNS. V shed 4 bases, J shed 8 bases, and the junction held 4 bases outside the gene matches. This CDR3 comprises 12 residues. The CDR3 DNA reads as TGTGCCAGCAGTGGCCACAGGGGAGAAGCTTTCTTT. This gives the protein CASSGHRGEAFF.

This clone appeared a few times. The V and J genes are TRBV6-1 and TRBJ1-1; TRBD1 might be the D (5 bases). Deletions cut 5 bases from V and 0 bases from J, with 13 bases between. In germline, CDR1 is MNHNS, CDR2 SASEGT. The CDR3 is made up of 15 amino acids. This chain's CDR3 is CASSPHMTVNTEAFF. CDR3 nucleotides: TGTGCCAGCAGTCCCCATATGACAGTGAACACTGAAGCTTTCTTT.

This clone was counted a few times. The V gene is TRBV5-1, the J gene TRBJ2-5; 7 positions agree with TRBD2. Germline-derived CDR1 and CDR2 are SGHRS and YFSETQ. V was clipped by 0 bases and J by 1 base; unmatched bases: 3. The length of the CDR3 is 15 residues. CDR3 DNA: TGCGCCAGCAGCTTGGTGGGCGGGGGCCAAGAGACCCAGTACTTC. Translating it yields CASSLVGGGQETQYF.

J is TRBJ2-1 and V is TRBV9; D gene uncertain. The V gene lost 0 bases and the J gene lost 5 bases, with 15 bases spanning the gap. The CDR3 is made up of 16 amino acids. Germline loops: CDR1 SGDLS, CDR2 YYNGEE. The CDR3 loop reads CASSVGALRVHNEQFF. The CDR3 nucleotides read TGTGCCAGCAGCGTAGGTGCCCTTCGGGTCCACAATGAGCAGTTCTTC. The entire variable domain, with the rest obtained from reference TRBV9 and TRBJ2-1, is as follows: DSGVTQTPKHLITATGQRVTLRCSPRSGDLSVYWYQQSLDQGLQFLIQYYNGEERAKGNILERFSAQQFPDLHSELNLSSLELGDSALYFCASSVGALRVHNEQFFGPGTRLTVL.

The chain combines TRBV18 with TRBJ2-6, with TRBD1 matching over 8 bases. The CDR3 covers 15 residues. Looked up from germline, CDR1 is KGHSH and CDR2 is LQKENI. V trimming: 4 bases; J trimming: 2 bases; junction bases outside the gene matches: 1. The CDR3 protein is CASSQDRAGANVLTF. The CDR3, as DNA: TGTGCCAGCTCACAGGACAGGGCTGGGGCCAACGTCCTGACTTTC.

The chain recombines TRBV18 with TRBJ2-7; 9 bases are shared with TRBD1. This CDR3 contains 13 residues. CDR1 and CDR2 (germline): KGHSH, LQKENI. The ends lost 4 bases at V and 6 bases at J; junction bases unmatched: 4. Here the CDR3 reads CASSQGQGVEQYF. The CDR3 coding sequence is TGTGCCAGCTCACAGGGACAGGGTGTCGAGCAGTACTTC. Combining the CDR3 with reference TRBV18 and TRBJ2-7 gives the whole variable domain NAGVMQNPRHLVRRRGQEARLRCSPMKGHSHVYWYRQLPEEGLKFMVYLQKENIIDESGMPKERFSAEFPKEGPSILRIQQVVRGDSAAYFCASSQGQGVEQYFGPGTRLTVT.

This clone was counted a single time. This chain links TRBV29-1 with TRBJ2-3, with D perhaps TRBD2 (7 bases). The germline V gene has CDR1 SQVTM and CDR2 ANQGSEA. CDR3 length: 14 residues. V was shortened by 7 bases and J by 4 bases, with 18 bases between the two germline ends. This chain's CDR3 is CSGILEGGSDTQYF. CDR3 sequence (DNA): TGCAGCGGGATCCTTGAGGGGGGGTCAGATACGCAGTATTTT.